A single T cell receptor (beta chain) is shown here with its context. Its matching antigen is unknown. Clones were sequenced by immunoSEQ multiplex PCR, and TCRdb holds only the in-frame ones, with some missing. The table lists some 40,000 clones, about 80% of them singletons. The V gene's germline CDR1 is SSHAT and CDR2 FNYEAQ (reference sequence). The CDR3 spans 16 residues. This sample stems from a study of vaccination effects on CD4 cells after COVID-19. CD4+ T cell isolation took place after nine to eleven days of culture. The person had PCR-confirmed SARS-CoV-2 infection between March and December 2020. Of the BNT162b2 and mRNA-1273 vaccines, participants received two doses of one or the other. Days 3 and 7 saw half the medium replaced with IL-2 medium.

The chain joins TRBV7-7 to TRBJ2-2, with TRBD1 as a possible D gene (6 bases). The clonotype originates from a human donor who had a prior SARS-CoV-2 infection. The sample in question was CD4+ T cells from PBMCs cultured without peptide, obtained after COVID-19 vaccination. The CDR3 loop is CASQAGTPANTGELFF. CDR3 coding DNA: TGTGCTAGCCAAGCCGGGACACCCGCGAACACCGGGGAGCTGTTTTTT.